This TCR beta chain was recovered during a study of shared clonotypes between healthy human individuals. Regarding the study as a whole: A few donors shared approximately 5% of their naive CD4 clonotypes.

There are 15 residues in the CDR3. Germline lookup yields CDR1 MDHEN and CDR2 SYDVKM. Trimming at V came to 3 bases and at J to 2 bases, leaving 5 bases not matched to a gene. Across several immunoSEQ plates, the genomic DNA of each subset was split evenly. Using immunoSEQ multiplex PCR, the repertoire was profiled, and TCRdb retains in-frame clones only, with some absent. The table has nearly 750,000 clones, approximately 77% seen once. Comment on this clone: Antigen specificity is unknown.

The sequenced sample consisted of memory CD4+ T cells sorted from blood. Sample subset: CD45RA-negative fraction. This TCR was sampled from a young woman in good health. The rearrangement uses TRBV28 and TRBJ2-7; the match to TRBD2 covers 9 bases. DNA for the CDR3: TGTGCCAGCAGTTTGGATGGCGGGGGGGCCTACGAGCAGTACTTC. It is translated as CASSLDGGGAYEQYF.